The 7 T cell receptor beta chains given below trace back to one sample, sequenced in a study of T cells expressing NK-cell markers. TCRdb re-called the 5' RACE reads, yielding one record per CDR3 amino acid sequence without DNA. This sample's table reports 150,000 or so distinct CDR3 sequences. The material sequenced was blood T cells: a sorted CD56 or NKG2C T cell subset, CD4+ or CD8+ T cells, or bulk PBMC T cells (not recorded which). The receptors stem from a woman aged 45 to 65 in good health.

The chain employs TRBV16 and TRBJ1-3. The CDR3 length is 15 residues. Germline V lookup: CDR1 KGHSY, CDR2 FQNENV. CDR3 residues: CASSQSIGAANTIYF.

The chain links TRBV6-5 to TRBJ2-1; with no DNA, the TCRdb D assignment of TRBD1 cannot be verified. This CDR3 is 16 amino acids long. Per the germline V gene, CDR1 is MNHEY and CDR2 is SVGAGI. This chain's CDR3 is CASSVTTGTDVNEQFF.

The chain joins TRBV4-1 to TRBJ2-3; TCRdb proposes TRBD2, but this gene call is untestable without DNA. The CDR3 is 16 amino acids. Germline assignment: CDR1 MGHRA and CDR2 YSYEKL. The CDR3 loop reads CASSHQLASSTDTQYF.

The genes are TRBV29-1 and TRBJ2-3. Germline loops: CDR1 SQVTM, CDR2 ANQGSEA. There are 13 residues in the CDR3. CDR3 in amino acids: CSVEGFKPDTQYF.

This chain links TRBV15 with TRBJ2-1; the TCRdb call, TRBD2, lacks DNA for checking. The CDR3 runs 14 residues. Germline-derived CDR1 and CDR2 are LNHNV and YYDKDF (reference sequence). The CDR3 loop is CATSRVSSVSEQFF.

The chain is built from TRBV19 and TRBJ2-1; the TCRdb call, TRBD2, lacks DNA for checking. Germline lookup yields CDR1 LNHDA and CDR2 SQIVND (reference sequence). The CDR3 length is 14 residues. The CDR3 reads CASNGRASGYEQFF.

The chain recombines TRBV25-1 with TRBJ2-3; the TCRdb call, TRBD1, lacks DNA for checking. The CDR3 length is 12 residues. Germline V gene lookup returns CDR1 MGHDK and CDR2 SYGVNS. This CDR3 is CAVEGSTDTQYF.